The 18 T cell receptor beta chains given below trace back to one sample, sequenced in a study of blood T cells in healthy people across ages. Through a sample-barcoded 5' primer and a J-beta primer mix, a second PCR was run for roughly 7 to 12 cycles. TCRdb re-analysed the 5' RACE reads in MiXCR, keeping a single row per CDR3 protein. The sample has around 500,000 distinct CDR3 sequences, about 29% seen once. The same specimen was also included in a second study, on T cells of mothers and their children.

Sequenced: blood. The receptors here all came from a boy aged 2 to 10 in good health.

The rearrangement uses TRBV6-5 and TRBJ2-7; TRBD2 might be the D (6 bases). The CDR3 totals 11 residues. V was clipped by 6 bases and J by 9 bases, with 12 bases between them. The germline V gene encodes CDR1 MNHEY and CDR2 SVGAGI. The CDR3 loop reads CASSTASAQYF. The CDR3 region has the DNA TGTGCCAGCAGCACTGCTAGCGCGCAGTACTTC.

This clonotype was seen only a few times. The chain has TRBV19 and TRBJ2-5, with D perhaps TRBD2 (5 bases). The DNA matches TRBJ2-1 better at its end, which makes the J call doubtful. Germline-derived CDR1 and CDR2 are LNHDA and SQIVND (reference sequence). There are 13 residues in the CDR3. CDR3 region: CASSVLLVDEQFF. The CDR3 DNA follows: TGTGCCAGTAGTGTGTTACTAGTAGATGAGCAGTTCTTC.

The chain joins TRBV6-5 to TRBJ2-3, with a weak D call TRBD1 (6 bases). The CDR3 spans 15 residues. Trimming removed 6 bases from V and 4 bases from J, with 17 bases in between. From germline, CDR1 is MNHEY and CDR2 SVGAGI. CDR3 protein: CASRRDTLGADTQYF. DNA of the CDR3: TGTGCCAGCAGACGGGACACTCTAGGGGCAGATACGCAGTATTTT.

Notes on this clonotype: One end of the junction fails to match germline, which may point to a read error. The J gene is TRBJ1-2, the V gene TRBV27; D not resolved. This CDR3 has 14 residues. Germline V gives CDR1 MNHEY, CDR2 SMNVEV (reference sequence). This CDR3 reads CASGKKTPVYGHTF. CDR3 bases: TGTGCCAGCGGAAAGAAAACCCCTGTCTATGGCCACACCTTC.

This chain connects TRBV7-9 to TRBJ2-1; TRBD2 matches 10 bases. Germline CDR1 reads SEHNR; CDR2 reads FQNEAQ (reference sequence). The CDR3 consists of 16 residues. The V gene end was trimmed by 3 bases and the J gene end by 2 bases; junction bases not matched to a gene: 4. CDR3 nucleotides: TGTGCCAGCAGCTTTTTAGCGGGAGGTCCCTACAATGAGCAGTTCTTC. It encodes CASSFLAGGPYNEQFF.

This rearrangement joins TRBV6-2 or TRBV6-3 to TRBJ2-4; 7 positions agree with TRBD2. V lost 2 bases to trimming and J lost 1 base; unmatched junction nucleotides: 5. The CDR3 length is 16 residues. Germline-derived CDR1 and CDR2 are MNHEY and SVGEGT. The CDR3 is CASSYGLGGAKNIQYF. The DNA for the CDR3 is TGTGCCAGCAGTTACGGACTCGGGGGGGCCAAAAACATTCAGTACTTC.

V gene TRBV14 combines with J gene TRBJ2-5; D call uncertain. This CDR3 has 13 amino acids. The V gene's germline CDR1 is SGHDN and CDR2 FVKESK. The V and J ends lost 0 bases and 4 bases respectively, with 6 bases between them. The CDR3 coding sequence is TGTGCCAGCAGCCAAGATCACAGAGAGACCCAGTACTTC. This translates into CASSQDHRETQYF.

This clonotype was observed a handful of times. This chain links TRBV27 with TRBJ2-1; possible D gene TRBD2, 6 bases. The CDR3 has 15 amino acids. V was trimmed by 0 bases and J by 0 bases, leaving 6 bases between them. Germline-derived CDR1 and CDR2 are MNHEY and SMNVEV (reference sequence). The CDR3 loop is CASSLSRGSYNEQFF. The CDR3 region has the DNA TGTGCCAGCAGTTTATCGCGGGGCTCCTACAATGAGCAGTTCTTC.

Written as DNA, the CDR3 is TGTGCCAGCAGCGCTAACAGGGGGCCTAGTACCGGGGAGCTGTTTTTT. Its protein product is CASSANRGPSTGELFF. The chain employs TRBV9 and TRBJ2-2, with TRBD1 identical over 9 bases. This CDR3 is 16 amino acids long. Trimming cost V 3 bases and J 5 bases; bases outside gene matches: 8. Per the germline V gene, CDR1 is SGDLS and CDR2 is YYNGEE. Filled out from reference TRBV9 and TRBJ2-2, the complete variable domain reads DSGVTQTPKHLITATGQRVTLRCSPRSGDLSVYWYQQSLDQGLQFLIQYYNGEERAKGNILERFSAQQFPDLHSELNLSSLELGDSALYFCASSANRGPSTGELFFGEGSRLTVL.

The chain uses TRBV2 and TRBJ2-2; D remains unclear. Germline-derived CDR1 and CDR2 are SNHLY and FYNNEI. V gave up 5 bases and J gave up 1 base, with 11 bases separating them. The CDR3 has 15 residues. DNA of the CDR3: TGTGCCAGCAGTAACGAATGGGTGAACACCGGGGAGCTGTTTTTT. It yields the protein CASSNEWVNTGELFF.

This clonotype was recorded a few times. The chain employs TRBV20-1 and TRBJ2-1, with 10 bases that match TRBD1. V was pared by 8 bases and J by 5 bases, with 6 bases of the junction left unmatched. The V gene's germline CDR1 is DFQATT and CDR2 SNEGSKA (reference sequence). The CDR3 contains 13 residues. The chain's CDR3 is CSPRGTGDNEQFF. The DNA of the CDR3 is TGCAGTCCCCGGGGGACAGGGGACAATGAGCAGTTCTTC.

This clonotype was seen more than once but under ten times. The gene calls are TRBV5-4 and TRBJ2-5; TRBD2 agrees at 10 bases. Germline V gene lookup returns CDR1 SGHNT and CDR2 YYREEE (reference sequence). This CDR3 region has 18 residues. After removal of 4 bases from V and 5 bases from J, the junction contained 17 bases not matched to a gene. The CDR3 is CASSPDRTSGSYRETQYF. In nucleotides, the CDR3 is TGTGCCAGCAGCCCAGACCGGACTAGCGGAAGTTACCGGGAGACCCAGTACTTC.

This clonotype has a handful of counts. The chain is built from TRBV7-2 and TRBJ1-5; D is undetermined. The germline V and J ends were trimmed by 2 bases and 0 bases, with 5 bases remaining between them. The CDR3 sequence is 14 residues long. Germline CDR1 and CDR2: SGHTA and FQGNSA. The CDR3 is CASSLISSNQPQHF. CDR3 nucleotide sequence: TGTGCCAGCAGCTTAATAAGTAGCAATCAGCCCCAGCATTTT.

This chain links TRBV7-8 with TRBJ2-2, with 11 bases that match TRBD2. The CDR3 length is 18 residues. V shed 1 base, J shed 6 bases, and the junction held 10 bases outside the gene matches. Per germline, CDR1 SGHVS and CDR2 FQNEAQ. CDR3 sequence reads: CASSLEGPTSGGAGELFF. The CDR3 DNA reads as TGTGCCAGCAGCTTAGAAGGGCCTACTAGCGGGGGTGCCGGGGAGCTGTTTTTT.

In its sample, this clonotype was seen a few times. The V gene is TRBV5-4, the J gene TRBJ1-1; D is ambiguous. CDR3 length: 14 amino acids. The ends were cut back, 0 bases at V and 4 bases at J, with 10 bases in the middle. Germline CDR1 SGHNT, CDR2 YYREEE (reference sequence). The DNA for the CDR3 is TGTGCCAGCAGCTTGGCGGGTCAAGTCACTGAAGCTTTCTTT. Translated: CASSLAGQVTEAFF.

The rearrangement links TRBV7-9 to TRBJ2-2; possibly TRBD2 for D (6 bases). V shed 7 bases and J shed 3 bases, with 12 bases lying between them. The germline CDR1 and CDR2 sequences are SEHNR and FQNEAQ (reference sequence). This CDR3 contains 14 residues. Here the CDR3 DNA reads TGTGCCAGCAAAGGGACTGATTACACCGGGGAGCTGTTTTTT. Translation gives CASKGTDYTGELFF.

This clonotype came up a few times. The V and J genes are TRBV7-9 and TRBJ1-6, with D perhaps matching TRBD1 (6 bases). This CDR3 spans 15 amino acids. The V end lost 1 base, the J end lost 6 bases, and 10 bases lay between the germline ends. The germline CDR1 and CDR2 sequences are SEHNR and FQNEAQ (reference sequence). CDR3 coding DNA: TGTGCCAGCAGCTTAGGTCCAGGGGCTAATTCACCCCTCCACTTT. Translating it yields CASSLGPGANSPLHF.

A few counts support this clonotype. This chain joins TRBV29-1 and TRBJ2-7; 9 nucleotides align to TRBD2. Losses at the gene ends were 3 bases for V and 7 bases for J; bases not matched to a gene: 4. Per the germline V gene, CDR1 is SQVTM and CDR2 is ANQGSEA. The CDR3 spans 12 residues. The CDR3 bases are TGCAGCGTTGAGGGACTAGCAGCGGAGCAGTACTTC. This codes for CSVEGLAAEQYF.